This passage covers 10 T cell receptor beta chains from one sample sequenced in a study of early T cells in non-severe SARS-CoV-2 infection. TCRdb passed the 5' RACE reads through MiXCR, listing each CDR3 protein once. The repertoire holds 75,000 to 100,000 distinct CDR3 sequences, with 11% to 15% as singletons. Sequences were obtained from whole blood. The receptor set was obtained from an adult who was a healthcare worker with PCR-confirmed SARS-CoV-2 infection or an uninfected control (not recorded which).

In its sample, this clonotype was seen many times. The chain couples TRBV29-1 to TRBJ1-1; D gene uncertain. This CDR3 comprises 11 residues. Trimming removed 7 bases at V and 2 bases at J, with 8 bases between. Germline-derived CDR1 and CDR2 are SQVTM and ANQGSEA. In DNA, the CDR3 is TGCAGCGCGGAGTCCAACACTGAAGCTTTCTTT. Translation: CSAESNTEAFF. Full variable domain (outside the CDR3, taken from reference TRBV29-1 and TRBJ1-1): SAVISQKPSRDICQRGTSLTIQCQVDSQVTMMFWYRQQPGQSLTLIATANQGSEATYESGFVIDKFPISRPNLTFSTLTVSNMSPEDSSIYLCSAESNTEAFFGQGTRLTVV.

The V call is TRBV29-1, the J call TRBJ2-7, with 9 positions matching TRBD1. Germline CDR1 is SQVTM and CDR2 is ANQGSEA. This CDR3 has 13 residues. The CDR3 reads CSLRDRVTHEQYF. In DNA form, the CDR3 reads TGCAGTCTCCGGGACAGGGTAACCCACGAGCAGTACTTC.

The chain is built from TRBV12-3 or TRBV12-4 and TRBJ1-1; D not resolved. CDR3 length: 12 residues. The germline V and J ends were trimmed by 2 bases and 11 bases, with 12 bases remaining between them. The CDR3, as DNA: TGTGCCAGCAGTTTAAAGAGCTTCGGGGCTTTCTTT. Its translation is CASSLKSFGAFF.

The rearrangement links TRBV7-3 to TRBJ2-1; the D is unclear. CDR1 and CDR2 from the germline V gene are SGHTA and FQGTGA. Trimming left V 0 bases short and J 9 bases short, with 9 bases between. The CDR3 loop spans 13 amino acids. The CDR3 region is CASSLTSRTEQFF. The CDR3 DNA reads as TGTGCCAGCAGCTTAACGTCGCGGACTGAGCAGTTCTTC.

This clonotype has at least ten counts. The chain joins TRBV5-6 to TRBJ2-3, with unresolved D. Germline CDR1 reads SGHDT; CDR2 reads YYEEEE. CDR3 length equals 14 residues. The germline V and J ends were trimmed by 0 bases and 5 bases, with 10 bases remaining between them. The CDR3 coding sequence is TGTGCCAGCAGCTTGGCGTTAGGGCAAGATACGCAGTATTTT. It encodes CASSLALGQDTQYF. The variable domain in full, with the rest retrieved from reference TRBV5-6 and TRBJ2-3, is DAGVTQSPTHLIKTRGQQVTLRCSPKSGHDTVSWYQQALGQGPQFIFQYYEEEERQRGNFPDRFSGHQFPNYSSELNVNALLLGDSALYLCASSLALGQDTQYFGPGTRLTVL.

This clonotype was counted between two and nine times. The V call is TRBV27, the J call TRBJ1-6; D remains unclear. The CDR3 totals 16 residues. Germline V gives CDR1 MNHEY, CDR2 SMNVEV (reference sequence). V lost 4 bases and J lost 3, with 13 bases in between. CDR3 nucleotides: TGTGCCAGCAGTTCCCCCCAGAGCAGCTATAATTCACCCCTCCACTTT. It encodes CASSSPQSSYNSPLHF.

This clonotype showed up just a few times. The chain couples TRBV13 to TRBJ2-1; D unclear. Germline V CDR1 and CDR2: PRHDT, FYEKMQ (reference sequence). V shed 3 bases and J shed 0 bases, with 9 bases lying between them. The CDR3 is 15 amino acids. The CDR3 sequence: CASSFKARSYNEQFF. CDR3 bases: TGTGCCAGCAGCTTTAAAGCGCGCTCCTACAATGAGCAGTTCTTC.

This clonotype was picked up many times. The V call is TRBV29-1, the J call TRBJ2-3, with 7 nucleotides matching TRBD1. This CDR3 has 13 residues. V lost 8 bases, J lost 1 base, and 6 bases stayed unmatched. Looked up from germline, CDR1 is SQVTM and CDR2 is ANQGSEA. CDR3 nucleotide sequence: TGCAGCTTGACAGGGTCGGGCACAGATACGCAGTATTTT. Translating gives CSLTGSGTDTQYF.

This clonotype has just a few counts. The chain's CDR3 is CASSVTALNQPQHF. CDR3 nucleotides: TGTGCCAGCAGTGTTACAGCCCTCAATCAGCCCCAGCATTTT. The chain recombines TRBV2 with TRBJ1-5, with D unresolved. Germline CDR1 and CDR2: SNHLY and FYNNEI. V gave up 4 bases and J gave up 3 bases, with 10 bases separating them. The CDR3 totals 14 residues.

This clonotype has a handful of counts. The genes are TRBV4-1 and TRBJ2-6; the match to TRBD1 covers 8 bases. CDR3 length: 18 residues. Germline loops: CDR1 MGHRA, CDR2 YSYEKL. V lost 3 bases to trimming and J lost 1 base; unmatched junction nucleotides: 8. CDR3 sequence: CASSHMGQAASGANVLTF. CDR3 DNA: TGCGCCAGCAGCCATATGGGACAGGCTGCATCTGGGGCCAACGTCCTGACTTTC.